The TCR beta chain under discussion was sequenced for a study of CD8 T cells in Susac syndrome. The germline CDR1 and CDR2 sequences are DFQATT and SNEGSKA (reference sequence). Losses at the gene ends were 0 bases for V and 5 bases for J; bases not matched to a gene: 8. This CDR3 is built from 15 residues. Sequencing of TCR beta was carried out in blood CD8+ and CD4+ T cells. CD8+ and CD4+ T cells were negatively isolated; TEMRA cells were FACS-enriched. The RNA input was roughly 0.5 to 1 ug, and it was reverse transcribed with random hexamers. Amplification of TCR beta CDR3 used immunoSEQ multiplex PCR across 54 Vbeta and 13 Jbeta. TCRdb processed the immunoSEQ multiplex PCR reads anew with MiXCR; each CDR3 protein has one entry. This table holds some 160,000 distinct CDR3 sequences, roughly 92% found once.

Sequenced: CD4+ T cells from PBMCs. The chain carries TRBV20-1 and TRBJ2-5, with TRBD2 matching 8 bases. This clonotype originated in a human donor with Susac syndrome. The CDR3 region is CSARDRRGVGETQYF. The CDR3 DNA reads TGCAGTGCTAGAGATAGGCGGGGGGTGGGGGAGACCCAGTACTTC.